This TCR beta chain was identified in a study of CD8 T cells in ankylosing spondylitis. In regard to this clonotype: Its antigen is unidentified.

Germline V lookup: CDR1 SEHNR, CDR2 FQNEAQ (reference sequence). CDR3 length: 16 amino acids. V was pared by 3 bases and J by 3 bases, with 9 bases of the junction left unmatched. Researchers built TCR beta libraries using quantitative 5'-RACE with molecular barcodes. In TCRdb, the 5' RACE reads were re-called with MiXCR into one record per CDR3 protein. The sample carries about 360,000 distinct CDR3 sequences, 20% to 25% recorded once. Findings of the study overall: As reported, disease-linked clones showed significant enrichment in matched ankylosing spondylitis synovial fluid. Prior literature has documented some motif variants in synovial fluid and blood from reactive arthritis. CD8+ by phenotype, disease-linked clones were relatively rare in peripheral blood.

Source material: blood, either unsorted or a sorted T cell fraction (not recorded which). The receptor was isolated from a male donor with ankylosing spondylitis or in good health (not recorded which). V and J are TRBV7-9 and TRBJ2-7; 9 bases are a match to TRBD2. CDR3 residues: CASSFAASGAYYEQYF. CDR3 nucleotides: TGTGCCAGCAGCTTTGCTGCTAGCGGGGCGTACTACGAGCAGTACTTC.